A selection of T cell receptor beta chains follows, all from one sample in a study of cytomegalovirus exposure and HLA in healthy donors. The protocol was immunoSEQ multiplex PCR, while the TCRdb copy is restricted to in-frame clones and leaves out a portion. The sample gives roughly 60,000 clones, roughly 96% of which show up once; roughly 0.98% is in the top ten. The material sequenced was PBMCs. Every receptor here comes from a man younger than 35 in good health and CMV-seronegative. The conserved cysteine and the conserved F or W are not part of the CDR3 here.

TRBV28	TRBJ1-1	ASSPLTPGTGGHKGAEAF
TRBV30	TRBJ2-5	AFRAGGLGTQY
TRBV19	TRBJ1-1	ASKSTRGTEAF
TRBV28	TRBJ2-2	ASRTGNTGELF
TRBV28	TRBJ1-5	ASRSRGRGNQPQH
TRBV19	TRBJ2-1	ASSIWREAYNEQF
TRBV19	TRBJ2-7	ASSTGDPLSEQY
TRBV4-1	TRBJ1-1	ASSQGDYTEAF
TRBV20-1	TRBJ2-1	SASTSFEQF
TRBV19	TRBJ2-1	ATRTGPAGEQF
TRBV27	TRBJ2-7	ASSLGLGRYEQY